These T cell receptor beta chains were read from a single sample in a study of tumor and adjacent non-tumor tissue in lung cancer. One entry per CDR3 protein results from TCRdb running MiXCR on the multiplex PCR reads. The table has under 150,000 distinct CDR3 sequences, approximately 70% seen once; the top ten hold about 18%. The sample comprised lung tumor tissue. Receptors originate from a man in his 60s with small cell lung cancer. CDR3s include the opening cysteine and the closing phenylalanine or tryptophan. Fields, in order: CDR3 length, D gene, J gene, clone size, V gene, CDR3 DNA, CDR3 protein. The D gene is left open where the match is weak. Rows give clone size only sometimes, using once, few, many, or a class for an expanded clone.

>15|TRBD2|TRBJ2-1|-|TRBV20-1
TGCAGTGATAGAGTGCCTAGCGGGACCTACAATGAGCGGTTCTTC
CSDRVPSGTYNERFF
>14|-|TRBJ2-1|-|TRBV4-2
TGTGCCTGCAGCCAAGCAAGCGTGTACATCGGGCAGTTCTTC
CACSQASVYIGQFF
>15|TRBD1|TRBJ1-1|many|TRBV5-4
TGTGCCAGCAGCTCGGGACAGGGGTGGGGCACTGAAGCTTTCTTT
CASSSGQGWGTEAFF
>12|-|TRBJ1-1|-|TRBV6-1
TGTGCCAGCAGTGACATCAACCCTGAAGCTATCTTT
CASSDINPEAIF
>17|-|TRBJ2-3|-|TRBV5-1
TGCGCCAGCAGCACAAACTTCGGGACTCCAGGCACAGATACGCAGTATTTT
CASSTNFGTPGTDTQYF
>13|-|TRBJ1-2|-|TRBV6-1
TGTGCCAGCAGCTGGACAGCTGCCTATGACTACACTTTC
CASSWTAAYDYTF
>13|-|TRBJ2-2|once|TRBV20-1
TGCAGTGCTAGGGACAGCAACACCGGGGAGCTGTTTTTT
CSARDSNTGELFF
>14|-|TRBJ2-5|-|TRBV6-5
TGTGCCGGCAGCTTACAGGTTTCTGGGGAGACCCAGTACTTC
CAGSLQVSGETQYF
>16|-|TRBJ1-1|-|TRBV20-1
TGCAGTGCTAGGGGGGGGGGCTCCTGGCTGAACACTGAAGCTTTCTTT
CSARGGGSWLNTEAFF
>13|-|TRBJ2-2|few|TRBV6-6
TGTGCCAGCAGCTTACCTATCACCGGGGAGCTGTTTTTT
CASSLPITGELFF
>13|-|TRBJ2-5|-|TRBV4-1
TGCGCCAGCAGCCAATCCGCAGTCGAGACCCAGTACTTC
CASSQSAVETQYF
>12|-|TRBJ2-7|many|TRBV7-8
TGTGCCAGCATGGGACCTTCCTACGAGCAGTACTTC
CASMGPSYEQYF
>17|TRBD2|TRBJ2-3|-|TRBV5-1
TGCGCCAGCAGCTTGGGCCTAGCGGAAGGGTCCGCAGTTACGCAGTATTTT
CASSLGLAEGSAVTQYF
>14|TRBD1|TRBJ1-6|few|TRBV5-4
TGTGCCAGCAGCTCCGGACAGGCTAATTCACCCCTCCACTTT
CASSSGQANSPLHF
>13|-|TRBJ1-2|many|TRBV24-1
TGTGCCACCAGTGATCCTGGCTACTATGGCTACACCTTC
CATSDPGYYGYTF
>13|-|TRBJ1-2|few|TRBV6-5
TGTGCCAGCAGTCCTCAGGGGCGAAATGGCTACACCTTC
CASSPQGRNGYTF
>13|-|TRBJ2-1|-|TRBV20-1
TGCAGTGCTAGAGGGACTGCTTACAATGAGCAGCTCTTC
CSARGTAYNEQLF
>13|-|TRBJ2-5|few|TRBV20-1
TGCAGTGCTTTTCTCCGGGGCCAAGAGACCCAGTACTTC
CSAFLRGQETQYF
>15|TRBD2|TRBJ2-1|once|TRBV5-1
TGCGCCAGCAGCTTGGGACTAGCGGGAGGAGGTGAGCAGTCCTTC
CASSLGLAGGGEQSF
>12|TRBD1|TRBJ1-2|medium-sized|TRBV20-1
TGCAGAGCAGCGGGACAGACGTATGGCTACACCTTC
CRAAGQTYGYTF
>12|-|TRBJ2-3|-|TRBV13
TGTGCCAGCAACTCCTACACAGATACGCAGTATTTT
CASNSYTDTQYF
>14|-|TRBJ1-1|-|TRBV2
TGTGCCAGCAGTGAACAGGGAGGAGAAACTGAAGCTTTCTTT
CASSEQGGETEAFF
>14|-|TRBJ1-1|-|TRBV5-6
TGTACCAGCAGCTTGGCCCCAACCGGGACAGAAGCTTTCTTT
CTSSLAPTGTEAFF
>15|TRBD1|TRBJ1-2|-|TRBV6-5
TGTGCCAGCCGTCAACGCCATGGACAGGGCTGGGGCTACACCTTT
CASRQRHGQGWGYTF
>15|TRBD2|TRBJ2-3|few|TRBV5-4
TGTGCCAGCAGTCTAGCGGGCCATAACACAGATACGCAGTATTTT
CASSLAGHNTDTQYF
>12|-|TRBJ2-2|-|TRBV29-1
TGCAGCGCCGGGGCAATGACCGGGGAGCTGTTTTTT
CSAGAMTGELFF
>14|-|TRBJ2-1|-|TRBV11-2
TGTGCCAGCAGCTTAGGGAGGATGGATAATGAGCAGCTCTTC
CASSLGRMDNEQLF
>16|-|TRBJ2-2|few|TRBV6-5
TGTGCCAGCAGTTGCTCGGACGGGGCGAACACCGGGGAACTGTTTTTT
CASSCSDGANTGELFF
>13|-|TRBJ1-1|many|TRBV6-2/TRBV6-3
TGTGCCAGCACCGCCCAAGCCACCACTGAAGCTTTCTTT
CASTAQATTEAFF
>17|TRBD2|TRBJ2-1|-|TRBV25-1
TGTGCCAGCAGTTCGAACCTCGGGACTAGCGGTGACAATGAGCAGTTCTTC
CASSSNLGTSGDNEQFF
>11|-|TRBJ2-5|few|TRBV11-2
TGTGCCAGCGTAACCGGGACCCAAGAATACTTC
CASVTGTQEYF
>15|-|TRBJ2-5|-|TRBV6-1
TGTGCCAGCGGTGGAACTAGCCAAACTGAAGAGACCCAGTACTTC
CASGGTSQTEETQYF
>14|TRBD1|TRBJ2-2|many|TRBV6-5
TGTGCCAGCAGCGGGACAGGGAACACCGGGGAGCTGTTTTTT
CASSGTGNTGELFF
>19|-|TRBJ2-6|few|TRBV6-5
TGTGCCAGCACTCGAAAAGGCGGAGGAAGGACCTCTGGGGCCAACGTCCTGACTTTC
CASTRKGGGRTSGANVLTF
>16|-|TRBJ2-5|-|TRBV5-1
TGCTCCAGCAGCGTCCTCCCGGGGCTGGGGCAAGAGACCCAGTACTTC
CSSSVLPGLGQETQYF